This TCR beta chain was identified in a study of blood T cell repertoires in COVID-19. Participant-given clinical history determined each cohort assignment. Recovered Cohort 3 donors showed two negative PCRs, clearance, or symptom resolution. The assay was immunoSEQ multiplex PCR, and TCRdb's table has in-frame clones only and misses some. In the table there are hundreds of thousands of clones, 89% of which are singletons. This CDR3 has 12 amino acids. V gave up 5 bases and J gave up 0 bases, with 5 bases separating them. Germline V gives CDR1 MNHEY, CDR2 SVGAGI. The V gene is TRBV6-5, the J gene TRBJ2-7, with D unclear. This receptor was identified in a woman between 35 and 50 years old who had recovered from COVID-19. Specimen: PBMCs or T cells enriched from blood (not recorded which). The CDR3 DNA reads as TGTGCCAGCAGTCCCAACTCCTACGAGCAGTACTTC. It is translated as CASSPNSYEQYF.